The source of this T cell receptor beta chain is a study of T cells in localized non-small cell lung cancer. Per the germline V gene, CDR1 is MNHEY and CDR2 is SVGAGI. The CDR3 covers 14 residues. Losses at the gene ends were 2 bases for V and 11 bases for J; bases not matched to a gene: 8. Using immunoSEQ multiplex PCR, the repertoire was profiled, and TCRdb retains in-frame clones only, with some absent. The profile shows 11,000 or so clones, 70% to 90% of them singletons. For this clone: The antigen is undetermined.

Whole-study results and caveats: Sequencing was restricted to one tumor region; therefore, heterogeneity remains possible. When the top 100 tumor clones were examined, a median about 60 of them also appeared in the adjacent lung, which was paired and uninvolved. Higher adjacent-lung clonality was associated with shorter survival. Uninvolved adjacent lung had the highest recorded T cell clonality, with tumor below it.

This TCR was recovered from a male donor aged 60 or older with stage III lung adenocarcinoma. This specimen consisted of peripheral blood, obtained before any cancer treatment. V usage is TRBV6-5 and J usage is TRBJ2-1, with 8 bases aligning to TRBD1. Here the CDR3 DNA reads TGTGCCAGCAGTTACGCACCCGACAGGGGTCAGCAGTTCTTC. Translating it yields CASSYAPDRGQQFF.